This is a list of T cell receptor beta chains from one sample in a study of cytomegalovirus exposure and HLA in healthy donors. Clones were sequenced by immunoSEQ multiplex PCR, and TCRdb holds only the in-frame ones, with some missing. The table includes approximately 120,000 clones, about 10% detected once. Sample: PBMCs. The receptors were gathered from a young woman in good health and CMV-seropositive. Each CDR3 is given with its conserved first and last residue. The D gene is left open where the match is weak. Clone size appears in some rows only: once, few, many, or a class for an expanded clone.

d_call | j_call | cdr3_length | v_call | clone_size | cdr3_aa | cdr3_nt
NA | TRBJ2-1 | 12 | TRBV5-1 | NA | CASSLEGNEQFF | TGCGCCAGCAGTTTAGAGGGCAATGAGCAGTTCTTC
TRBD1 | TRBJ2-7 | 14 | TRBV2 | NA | CASGKRTGTYEQYF | TGTGCCAGCGGGAAAAGGACAGGCACCTACGAGCAGTACTTC
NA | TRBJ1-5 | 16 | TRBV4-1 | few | CASSLEDSRDNQPQHF | TGCGCCAGCAGCCTCGAGGACAGCCGCGACAATCAGCCCCAGCATTTT
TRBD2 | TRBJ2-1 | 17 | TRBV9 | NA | CASSVIPSGRGDNEQFF | TGTGCCAGCAGCGTAATACCTAGCGGGAGGGGGGACAATGAGCAGTTCTTC
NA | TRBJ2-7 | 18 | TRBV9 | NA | CASSETRTKSSSEHEQYF | TGTGCCAGCAGCGAGACTCGGACTAAGAGTTCCTCAGAACACGAGCAGTACTTC
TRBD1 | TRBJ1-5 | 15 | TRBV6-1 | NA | CASSEQTGGNQPQHF | TGTGCCAGCAGTGAACAGACAGGGGGCAATCAGCCCCAGCATTTT
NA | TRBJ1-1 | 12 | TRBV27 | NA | CASRTGNTEAFF | TGTGCCAGCAGAACTGGGAACACTGAAGCTTTCTTT
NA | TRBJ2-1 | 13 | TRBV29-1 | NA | CSDRKPGYNEQFF | TGCAGCGACCGCAAGCCCGGCTACAATGAGCAGTTCTTC
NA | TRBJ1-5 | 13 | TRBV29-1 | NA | CSVGGRGDQPQHF | TGCAGCGTTGGCGGGAGGGGCGATCAGCCCCAGCATTTT
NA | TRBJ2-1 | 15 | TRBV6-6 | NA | CASSYWGPAGNEQFF | TGTGCCAGCAGTTATTGGGGGCCCGCAGGCAATGAGCAGTTCTTC
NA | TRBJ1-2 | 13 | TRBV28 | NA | CASRKGGVDGYTF | TGTGCCAGCCGAAAGGGAGGGGTCGATGGCTACACCTTC
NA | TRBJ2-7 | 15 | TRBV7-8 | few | CASSLGASRSYEQYF | TGTGCCAGCAGCTTAGGGGCTAGCCGATCCTACGAGCAGTACTTC
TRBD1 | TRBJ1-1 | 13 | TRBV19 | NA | CASSTDRGAEAFF | TGTGCCAGTAGTACGGACAGGGGGGCTGAAGCTTTCTTT
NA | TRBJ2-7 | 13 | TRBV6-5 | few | CASSYGELGEQYF | TGTGCCAGCAGTTACGGGGAGCTGGGCGAGCAGTACTTC
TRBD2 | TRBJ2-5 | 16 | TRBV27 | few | CASSPKAGGGQETQYF | TGTGCCAGCAGTCCCAAAGCGGGAGGAGGACAAGAGACCCAGTACTTC
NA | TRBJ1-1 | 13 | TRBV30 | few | CAWSKQGNTEAFF | TGTGCCTGGAGTAAACAGGGTAACACTGAAGCTTTCTTT
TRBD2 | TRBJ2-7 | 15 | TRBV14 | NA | CASSPSGRMLGEQYF | TGTGCCAGCAGCCCCAGCGGGAGGATGTTGGGGGAGCAGTACTTC
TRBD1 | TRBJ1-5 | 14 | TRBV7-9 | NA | CASSSDRGRQPQHF | TGTGCCAGCAGCTCGGACAGGGGACGTCAGCCCCAGCATTTT
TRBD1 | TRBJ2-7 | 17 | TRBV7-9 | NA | CASSSSRDRGPLYEQYF | TGTGCCAGCAGCTCGTCCCGGGACAGGGGGCCCCTCTACGAGCAGTACTTC
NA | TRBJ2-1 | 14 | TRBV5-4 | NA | CASSSIAAYNEQFF | TGTGCCAGCAGCTCAATAGCGGCATACAATGAGCAGTTCTTC
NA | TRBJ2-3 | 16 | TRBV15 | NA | CATSRGLGEGTDTQYF | TGTGCCACCAGCAGAGGTTTAGGGGAAGGCACAGATACGCAGTATTTT
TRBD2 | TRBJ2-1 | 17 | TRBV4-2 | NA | CASSLNSGRAGGNEQFF | TGTGCCAGCAGCCTAAATAGCGGGAGGGCCGGGGGGAATGAGCAGTTCTTC
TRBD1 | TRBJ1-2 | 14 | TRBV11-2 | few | CASSLGQGAHGYTF | TGTGCCAGCAGCTTAGGGCAGGGGGCGCACGGCTACACCTTC
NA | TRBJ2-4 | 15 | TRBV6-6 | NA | CASRPRELAKNIQYF | TGTGCCAGCAGACCCAGGGAACTGGCCAAAAACATTCAGTACTTC
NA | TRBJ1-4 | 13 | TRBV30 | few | CAWSGLTGEKLFF | TGTGCCTGGAGTGGCCTGACCGGGGAAAAACTGTTTTTT
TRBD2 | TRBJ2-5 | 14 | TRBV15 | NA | CATSRGLAGETQYF | TGTGCCACCAGCAGAGGACTAGCGGGAGAGACCCAGTACTTC
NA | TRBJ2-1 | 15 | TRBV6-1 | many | CASSEWSGAHNEQFF | TGTGCCAGCAGTGAATGGTCTGGAGCTCACAATGAGCAGTTCTTC
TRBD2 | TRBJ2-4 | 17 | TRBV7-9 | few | CASSSQTSGRVRNIQYF | TGTGCCAGCAGCTCTCAGACTAGCGGGAGGGTCCGAAACATTCAGTACTTC
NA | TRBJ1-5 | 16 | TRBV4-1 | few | CASSSYGVQGNQPQHF | TGCGCCAGCAGCTCCTACGGTGTACAGGGCAATCAGCCCCAGCATTTT